This is a list of T cell receptor beta chains from one sample in a study of blood T cell repertoires in COVID-19. Libraries were prepared by immunoSEQ multiplex PCR; TCRdb keeps only in-frame clonotypes and omits some of them. Of about 150,000 clones in the sample, over 75% were seen once. Sequencing was done on a sample of PBMCs or T cells enriched from blood (not recorded which). These receptors came from a woman between 45 and 60 years old who had recovered from COVID-19. Each CDR3 is given with its conserved first and last residue. Each record gives: D gene, J gene, clone size, V gene, CDR3 protein, CDR3 DNA. The D gene is left open where the match is weak. The listing skips clone size in some rows; elsewhere it reads once, few, many or a size class.

D: TRBD1
J: TRBJ1-6
size: -
V: TRBV9
CDR3: CASSGRQGLGSPLHF
DNA: TGTGCCAGCAGCGGGCGACAGGGGTTAGGATCACCCCTCCACTTT

D: -
J: TRBJ2-5
size: -
V: TRBV19
CDR3: CASSMMDNQETQYF
DNA: TGTGCCAGTAGTATGATGGACAACCAAGAGACCCAGTACTTC

D: -
J: TRBJ1-1
size: -
V: TRBV18
CDR3: CASSPRGQMNTEAFF
DNA: TGTGCCAGCTCACCACGGGGGCAAATGAACACTGAAGCTTTCTTT

D: -
J: TRBJ1-6
size: -
V: TRBV15
CDR3: CATSRDFGNSPLHF
DNA: TGTGCCACCAGCAGAGACTTTGGCAATTCACCCCTCCACTTT

D: TRBD2
J: TRBJ2-3
size: -
V: TRBV11-2
CDR3: CASSFRLATDTQYF
DNA: TGTGCCAGCAGCTTCCGACTAGCCACAGATACGCAGTATTTT

D: -
J: TRBJ2-3
size: once
V: TRBV15
CDR3: CATSRVVPDTQYF
DNA: TGTGCCACCAGCAGAGTAGTCCCAGATACGCAGTATTTT

D: -
J: TRBJ2-7
size: -
V: TRBV6-5
CDR3: CASTSDITYEQYF
DNA: TGTGCCAGCACTTCGGACATCACCTACGAGCAGTACTTC

D: TRBD1
J: TRBJ1-6
size: -
V: TRBV11-2
CDR3: CASSLGFRGGVNSPLHF
DNA: TGTGCCAGCAGCTTAGGTTTTAGAGGGGGCGTTAATTCACCCCTCCACTTT

D: TRBD1
J: TRBJ1-6
size: -
V: TRBV2
CDR3: CASRQGYNSPLHF
DNA: TGTGCCAGCAGACAGGGGTATAATTCACCCCTCCACTTT

D: TRBD1
J: TRBJ2-7
size: -
V: TRBV7-6
CDR3: CASSLFSRQGVNEQYF
DNA: TGTGCCAGCAGCTTATTCTCTCGGCAGGGGGTTAACGAGCAGTACTTC

D: TRBD2
J: TRBJ2-5
size: once
V: TRBV5-1
CDR3: CASTWEGTETQYF
DNA: TGCGCCAGCACTTGGGAGGGAACAGAGACCCAGTACTTC

D: TRBD1
J: TRBJ2-6
size: -
V: TRBV3-1/TRBV3-2
CDR3: CASSQNFRTGGAGANVLTF
DNA: TGTGCCAGCAGCCAAAACTTCAGGACAGGGGGCGCTGGGGCCAACGTCCTGACTTTC

D: -
J: TRBJ2-7
size: -
V: TRBV28
CDR3: CASSLRTVGYEQYF
DNA: TGTGCCAGCAGTCTAAGGACAGTAGGCTACGAGCAGTACTTC

D: -
J: TRBJ1-6
size: -
V: TRBV11-3
CDR3: CASSLDASSPLHF
DNA: TGTGCCAGCAGCTTAGACGCTAGTTCACCCCTCCACTTT

D: TRBD1
J: TRBJ1-2
size: once
V: TRBV5-5
CDR3: CASSSSDRTNYGYTF
DNA: TGTGCCAGCAGCTCATCGGACAGGACCAACTATGGCTACACCTTC

D: TRBD1
J: TRBJ1-6
size: -
V: TRBV7-9
CDR3: CASSPDRGGYNSPLHF
DNA: TGTGCCAGCAGTCCTGACAGGGGCGGTTATAATTCACCCCTCCACTTT

D: -
J: TRBJ2-1
size: -
V: TRBV7-6
CDR3: CASSLGEFNEQFF
DNA: TGTGCCAGCAGCTTAGGGGAGTTCAATGAGCAGTTCTTC

D: -
J: TRBJ2-3
size: -
V: TRBV6-5
CDR3: CASSPRIAGTDTQYF
DNA: TGTGCCAGCAGCCCCCGGATAGCGGGCACAGATACGCAGTATTTT

D: TRBD1
J: TRBJ1-2
size: -
V: TRBV19
CDR3: CASMTGTDLYGYTF
DNA: TGTGCCAGTATGACCGGGACAGACCTCTATGGCTACACCTTC

D: -
J: TRBJ2-2
size: -
V: TRBV7-8
CDR3: CASSLTANTGELFF
DNA: TGTGCCAGCAGCTTGACAGCGAACACCGGGGAGCTGTTTTTT

D: TRBD1
J: TRBJ2-7
size: -
V: TRBV5-1
CDR3: CASSSGQGGLGQYF
DNA: TGCGCCAGCAGTTCGGGACAGGGGGGTCTAGGGCAGTACTTC

D: -
J: TRBJ2-7
size: few
V: TRBV5-1
CDR3: CASSRGTYPYEQYF
DNA: TGCGCCAGCAGCCGTGGGACTTACCCCTACGAGCAGTACTTC

D: TRBD2
J: TRBJ2-5
size: -
V: TRBV30
CDR3: CAWRGLGGGETQYF
DNA: TGTGCCTGGAGAGGTCTCGGCGGGGGAGAGACCCAGTACTTC

D: TRBD1
J: TRBJ1-3
size: -
V: TRBV18
CDR3: CASQTSAGTGSSGNTIYF
DNA: TGTGCCAGCCAAACCTCAGCCGGGACAGGGAGCTCTGGAAACACCATATATTTT

D: TRBD2
J: TRBJ2-1
size: -
V: TRBV2
CDR3: CASLPREGLVDEQFF
DNA: TGTGCCAGCCTACCAAGGGAGGGCCTTGTAGATGAGCAGTTCTTC

D: TRBD1
J: TRBJ2-7
size: many
V: TRBV19
CDR3: CASSIYGTDSYEQYF
DNA: TGTGCCAGTAGTATTTATGGGACAGACTCCTACGAGCAGTACTTC

D: TRBD1
J: TRBJ2-3
size: few
V: TRBV6-6
CDR3: CASSLGTGGFGTDTQYF
DNA: TGTGCCAGCAGTCTCGGGACAGGGGGCTTTGGCACAGATACGCAGTATTTT

D: -
J: TRBJ2-3
size: -
V: TRBV27
CDR3: CASSLYRGPTDTQYF
DNA: TGTGCCAGCAGTCTATATAGGGGCCCCACAGATACGCAGTATTTT

D: TRBD1
J: TRBJ2-7
size: -
V: TRBV7-2
CDR3: CASSHLPRTGRSYEQYF
DNA: TGTGCCAGCAGCCACCTGCCTAGGACAGGCCGCTCCTACGAGCAGTACTTC

D: TRBD1
J: TRBJ2-7
size: -
V: TRBV14
CDR3: CASSRNRGPPYEQYF
DNA: TGTGCCAGCAGCCGGAACAGGGGGCCCCCCTACGAGCAGTACTTC

D: TRBD2
J: TRBJ2-2
size: -
V: TRBV3-1/TRBV3-2
CDR3: CASSPFSGGTGELFF
DNA: TGTGCCAGCAGCCCCTTCTCGGGAGGCACCGGGGAGCTGTTTTTT

D: -
J: TRBJ2-2
size: -
V: TRBV3-1/TRBV3-2
CDR3: CASSLFQGGELFF
DNA: TGTGCCAGCAGCCTTTTTCAGGGAGGGGAGCTGTTTTTT

D: TRBD1
J: TRBJ2-3
size: -
V: TRBV2
CDR3: CASRKQGAGPDTQYF
DNA: TGTGCCAGCAGAAAACAGGGGGCTGGGCCAGATACGCAGTATTTT

D: -
J: TRBJ1-1
size: -
V: TRBV7-2
CDR3: CASSLVRQNTEAFF
DNA: TGTGCCAGCAGCTTAGTCAGGCAGAACACTGAAGCTTTCTTT

D: -
J: TRBJ2-3
size: -
V: TRBV4-2
CDR3: CASSQASKGQDTQYF
DNA: TGTGCCAGCAGCCAAGCTAGTAAGGGGCAAGATACGCAGTATTTT

D: -
J: TRBJ1-6
size: -
V: TRBV28
CDR3: CASKDSSNSPLHF
DNA: TGTGCCAGCAAGGACAGTTCGAATTCACCCCTCCACTTT

D: -
J: TRBJ1-5
size: few
V: TRBV19
CDR3: CASSIRQSLGMSGIRQPQHF
DNA: TGTGCCAGTAGTATTAGGCAGTCTTTAGGTATGAGCGGGATTCGACAGCCCCAGCATTTT

D: TRBD1
J: TRBJ1-6
size: -
V: TRBV27
CDR3: CASNNRGDNSPLHF
DNA: TGTGCCAGCAATAACAGGGGCGATAATTCACCCCTCCACTTT

D: -
J: TRBJ2-1
size: -
V: TRBV9
CDR3: CASSPPSYEQFF
DNA: TGTGCCAGCAGCCCCCCTAGCTATGAGCAGTTCTTC

D: TRBD2
J: TRBJ2-3
size: -
V: TRBV5-1
CDR3: CASSLESGRATDTQYF
DNA: TGCGCCAGCAGCTTGGAGAGCGGGAGAGCGACAGATACGCAGTATTTT

D: -
J: TRBJ1-1
size: -
V: TRBV6-2/TRBV6-3
CDR3: CASTPIAGQTEAFF
DNA: TGTGCCAGCACCCCAATAGCCGGACAGACCGAAGCTTTCTTT

D: TRBD1
J: TRBJ1-4
size: -
V: TRBV4-1
CDR3: CASSLTPGTGDEKLFF
DNA: TGCGCCAGCAGCCTAACACCCGGGACAGGGGATGAAAAACTGTTTTTT